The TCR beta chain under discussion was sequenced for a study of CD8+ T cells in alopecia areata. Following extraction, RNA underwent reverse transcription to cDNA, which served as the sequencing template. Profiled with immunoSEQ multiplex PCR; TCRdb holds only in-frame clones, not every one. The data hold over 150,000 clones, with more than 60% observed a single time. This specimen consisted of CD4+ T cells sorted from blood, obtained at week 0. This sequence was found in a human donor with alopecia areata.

The CDR3 DNA is TGCAGCGTCCCGGGACCCCTAGGGGGGGAGCTGTTTTTT. Its translation is CSVPGPLGGELFF. The chain carries TRBV29-1 and TRBJ2-2; D may match TRBD1 or TRBD2 (5 bases each). This CDR3 spans 13 amino acids. Germline CDR1 is SQVTM and CDR2 is ANQGSEA. The V gene lost 6 bases and the J gene lost 8 bases, with 16 bases spanning the gap.